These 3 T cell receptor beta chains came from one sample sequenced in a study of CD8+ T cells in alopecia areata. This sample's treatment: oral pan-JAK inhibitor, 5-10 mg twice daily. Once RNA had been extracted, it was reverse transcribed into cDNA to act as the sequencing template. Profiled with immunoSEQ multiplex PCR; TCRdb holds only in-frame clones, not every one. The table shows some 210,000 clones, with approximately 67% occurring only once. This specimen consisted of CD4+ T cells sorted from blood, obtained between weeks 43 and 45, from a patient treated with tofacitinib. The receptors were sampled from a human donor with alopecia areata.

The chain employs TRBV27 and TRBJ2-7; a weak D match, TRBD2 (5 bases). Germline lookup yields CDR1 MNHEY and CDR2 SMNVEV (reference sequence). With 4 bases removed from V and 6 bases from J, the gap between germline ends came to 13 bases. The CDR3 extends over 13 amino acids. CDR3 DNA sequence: TGTGCCAGCAGTTCCGGCGTGGGAGTCGAGCAGTACTTC. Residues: CASSSGVGVEQYF.

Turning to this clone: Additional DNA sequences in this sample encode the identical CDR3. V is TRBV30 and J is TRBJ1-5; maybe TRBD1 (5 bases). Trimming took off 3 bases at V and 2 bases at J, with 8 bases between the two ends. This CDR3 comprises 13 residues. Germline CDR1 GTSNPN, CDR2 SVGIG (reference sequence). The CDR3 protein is CAWSGGGNQPQHF. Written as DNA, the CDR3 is TGTGCCTGGAGCGGGGGAGGCAATCAGCCCCAGCATTTT.

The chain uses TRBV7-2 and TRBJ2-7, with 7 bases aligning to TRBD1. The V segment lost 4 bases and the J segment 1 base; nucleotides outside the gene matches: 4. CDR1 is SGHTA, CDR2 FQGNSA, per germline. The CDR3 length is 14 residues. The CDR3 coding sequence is TGTGCCAGCAGCTACGGGACAGCTTCCTACGAGCAGTACTTC. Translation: CASSYGTASYEQYF. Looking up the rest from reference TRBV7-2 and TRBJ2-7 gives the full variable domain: GAGVSQSPSNKVTEKGKDVELRCDPISGHTALYWYRQSLGQGLEFLIYFQGNSAPDKSGLPSDRFSAERTGGSVSTLTIQRTQQEDSAVYLCASSYGTASYEQYFGPGTRLTVT.